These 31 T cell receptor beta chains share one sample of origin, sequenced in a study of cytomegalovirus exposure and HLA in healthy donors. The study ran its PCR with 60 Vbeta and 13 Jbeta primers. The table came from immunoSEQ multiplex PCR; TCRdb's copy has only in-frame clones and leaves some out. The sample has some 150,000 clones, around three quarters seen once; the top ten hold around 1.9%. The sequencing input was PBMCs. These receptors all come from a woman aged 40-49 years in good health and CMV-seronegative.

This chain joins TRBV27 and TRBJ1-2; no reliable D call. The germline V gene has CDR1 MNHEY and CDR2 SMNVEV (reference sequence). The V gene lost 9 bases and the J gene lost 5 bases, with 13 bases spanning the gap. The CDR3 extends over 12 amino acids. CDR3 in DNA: TGTGCCAGTGCTTCGACGGGATATGGCTACACCTTC. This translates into CASASTGYGYTF.

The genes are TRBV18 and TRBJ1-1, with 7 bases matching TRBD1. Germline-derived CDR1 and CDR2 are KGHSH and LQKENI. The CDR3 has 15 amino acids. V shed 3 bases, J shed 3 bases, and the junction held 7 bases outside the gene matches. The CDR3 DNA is TGTGCCAGCTCACCTCGGACAGGTCGGGACACTGAAGCTTTCTTT. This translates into CASSPRTGRDTEAFF. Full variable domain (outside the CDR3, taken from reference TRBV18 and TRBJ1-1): NAGVMQNPRHLVRRRGQEARLRCSPMKGHSHVYWYRQLPEEGLKFMVYLQKENIIDESGMPKERFSAEFPKEGPSILRIQQVVRGDSAAYFCASSPRTGRDTEAFFGQGTRLTVV.

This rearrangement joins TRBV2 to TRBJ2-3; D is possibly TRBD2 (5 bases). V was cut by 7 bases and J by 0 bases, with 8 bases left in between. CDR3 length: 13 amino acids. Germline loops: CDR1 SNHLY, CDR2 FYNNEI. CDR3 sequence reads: CASKEASTDTQYF. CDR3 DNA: TGTGCCAGCAAGGAGGCTAGCACAGATACGCAGTATTTT. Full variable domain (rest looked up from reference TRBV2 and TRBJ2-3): EPEVTQTPSHQVTQMGQEVILRCVPISNHLYFYWYRQILGQKVEFLVSFYNNEISEKSEIFDDQFSVERPDGSNFTLKIRSTKLEDSAMYFCASKEASTDTQYFGPGTRLTVL.

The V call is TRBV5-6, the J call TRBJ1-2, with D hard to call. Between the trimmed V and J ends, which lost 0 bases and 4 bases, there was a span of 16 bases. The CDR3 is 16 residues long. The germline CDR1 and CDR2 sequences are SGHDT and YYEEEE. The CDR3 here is CASSLAAGFAIYGYTF. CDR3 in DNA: TGTGCCAGCAGCTTGGCCGCGGGATTCGCTATCTATGGCTACACCTTC.

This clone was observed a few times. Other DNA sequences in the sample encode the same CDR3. CDR3 in amino acids: CASSGQVNTEAFF. DNA of the CDR3: TGTGCCAGCAGCGGACAGGTGAACACTGAAGCTTTCTTT. The chain uses TRBV2 and TRBJ1-1; 7 bases agree with TRBD1. Germline V lookup: CDR1 SNHLY, CDR2 FYNNEI. The CDR3 is 13 residues long. V was pared by 6 bases and J by 0 bases, with 1 base of the junction left unmatched.

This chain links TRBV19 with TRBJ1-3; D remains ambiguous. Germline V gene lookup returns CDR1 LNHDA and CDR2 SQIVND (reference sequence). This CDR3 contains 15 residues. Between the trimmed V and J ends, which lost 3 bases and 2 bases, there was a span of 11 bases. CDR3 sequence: CASSIDPRAGNTIYF. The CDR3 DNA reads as TGTGCCAGTAGTATCGACCCGCGGGCTGGAAACACCATATATTTT.

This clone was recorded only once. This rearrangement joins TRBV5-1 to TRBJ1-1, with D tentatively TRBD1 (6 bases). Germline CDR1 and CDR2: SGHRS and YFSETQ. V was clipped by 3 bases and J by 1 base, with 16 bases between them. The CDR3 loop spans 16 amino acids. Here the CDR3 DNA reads TGCGCCAGCAGCTCATTACAGGGAGTTGCGAACACTGAAGCTTTCTTT. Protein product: CASSSLQGVANTEAFF.

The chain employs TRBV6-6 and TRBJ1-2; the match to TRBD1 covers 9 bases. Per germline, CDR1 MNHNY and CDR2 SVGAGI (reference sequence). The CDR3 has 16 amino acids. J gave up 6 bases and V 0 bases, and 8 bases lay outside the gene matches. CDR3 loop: CASSYSGTGPADGYTF. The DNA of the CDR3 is TGTGCCAGCAGTTACTCCGGGACAGGGCCGGCGGATGGCTACACCTTC.

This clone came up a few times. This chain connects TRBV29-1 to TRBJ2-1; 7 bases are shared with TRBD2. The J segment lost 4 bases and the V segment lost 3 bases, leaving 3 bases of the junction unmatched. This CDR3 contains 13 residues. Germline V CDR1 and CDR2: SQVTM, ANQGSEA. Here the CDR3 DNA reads TGCAGCGTTGAGCGAGCGGGGTACAATGAGCAGTTCTTC. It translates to CSVERAGYNEQFF.

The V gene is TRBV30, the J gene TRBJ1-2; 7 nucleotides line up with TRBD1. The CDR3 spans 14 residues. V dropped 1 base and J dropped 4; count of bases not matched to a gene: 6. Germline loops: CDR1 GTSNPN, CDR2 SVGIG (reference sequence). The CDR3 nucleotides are TGTGCCTGGAGTGGTACCAGGGGGGCCTATGGCTACACCTTC. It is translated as CAWSGTRGAYGYTF.

The CDR3 loop is CASSPLIGGAGYTF. The DNA for the CDR3 is TGTGCCAGCAGTCCCTTGATTGGAGGGGCGGGCTACACCTTC. V gene TRBV28 combines with J gene TRBJ1-2; tentative D call: TRBD1 (5 bases). The CDR3 totals 14 residues. Trimming removed 5 bases from V and 8 bases from J, with 18 bases in between. Germline CDR1 is MDHEN and CDR2 is SYDVKM.

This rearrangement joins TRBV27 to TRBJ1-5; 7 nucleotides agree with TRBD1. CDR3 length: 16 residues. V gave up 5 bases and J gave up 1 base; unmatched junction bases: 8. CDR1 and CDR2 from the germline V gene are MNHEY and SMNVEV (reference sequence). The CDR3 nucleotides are TGTGCCAGCAGTCGAACCCCGACAGGGAGCAATCAGCCCCAGCATTTT. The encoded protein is CASSRTPTGSNQPQHF.

CDR3 sequence (DNA): TGTGCCAGCAGTTACTTTGGGACTAACTACAATGAGCAGTTCTTC. It is translated as CASSYFGTNYNEQFF. The genes are TRBV6-5 and TRBJ2-1; 7 nucleotides line up with TRBD2. V was pared by 1 base and J by 3 bases, with 3 bases of the junction left unmatched. Germline loops: CDR1 MNHEY, CDR2 SVGAGI. The CDR3 is 15 residues long.

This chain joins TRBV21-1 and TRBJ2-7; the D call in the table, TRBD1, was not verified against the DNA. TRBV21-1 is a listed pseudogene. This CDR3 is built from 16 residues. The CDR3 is CASSKANGTFTYEQYF. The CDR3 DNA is TGTGCCAGCAGCAAAGCCAATGGGACATTTACCTACGAGCAGTACTTC.

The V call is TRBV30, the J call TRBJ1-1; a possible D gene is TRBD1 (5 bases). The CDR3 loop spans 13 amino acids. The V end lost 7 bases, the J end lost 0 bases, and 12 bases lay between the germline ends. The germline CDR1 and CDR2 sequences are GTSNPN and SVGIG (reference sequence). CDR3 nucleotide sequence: TGTGCCTCCAGACAGAGGATGAACACTGAAGCTTTCTTT. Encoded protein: CASRQRMNTEAFF.

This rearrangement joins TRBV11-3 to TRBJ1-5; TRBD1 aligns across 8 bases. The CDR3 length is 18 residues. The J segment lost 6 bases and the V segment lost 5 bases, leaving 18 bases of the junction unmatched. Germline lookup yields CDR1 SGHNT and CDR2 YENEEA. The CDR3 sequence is CASSHKKPRTGRRQPQHF. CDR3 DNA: TGTGCCAGCAGCCATAAAAAACCAAGGACAGGGCGTCGTCAGCCCCAGCATTTT.

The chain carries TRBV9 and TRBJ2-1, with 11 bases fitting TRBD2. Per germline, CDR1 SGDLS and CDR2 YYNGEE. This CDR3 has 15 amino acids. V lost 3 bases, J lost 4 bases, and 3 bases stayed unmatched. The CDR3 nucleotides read TGTGCCAGCAGCGCAACTAGCGGGGGTTACAATGAGCAGTTCTTC. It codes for CASSATSGGYNEQFF.

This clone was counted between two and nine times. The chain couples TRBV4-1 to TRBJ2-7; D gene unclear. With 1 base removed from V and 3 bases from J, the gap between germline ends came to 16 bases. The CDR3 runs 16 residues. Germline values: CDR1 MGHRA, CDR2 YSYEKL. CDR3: CASSQGGRTPVYEQYF. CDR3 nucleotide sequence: TGCGCCAGCAGCCAAGGAGGCAGAACCCCAGTCTACGAGCAGTACTTC.

CDR3 amino acids: CASSAQQGRSNQPQHF. The CDR3 coding sequence is TGTGCCAGCAGTGCCCAACAGGGGCGTAGCAATCAGCCCCAGCATTTT. The V gene is TRBV27, the J gene TRBJ1-5; 7 bases align to TRBD1. Germline loops: CDR1 MNHEY, CDR2 SMNVEV (reference sequence). V lost 5 bases, J lost 0 bases, and 7 bases stayed unmatched. The CDR3 loop spans 16 amino acids.

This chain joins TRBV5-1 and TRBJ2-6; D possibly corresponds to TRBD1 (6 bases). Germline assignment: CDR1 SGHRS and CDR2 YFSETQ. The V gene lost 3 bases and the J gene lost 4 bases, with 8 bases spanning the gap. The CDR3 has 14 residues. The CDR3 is CASSSGAGANVLTF. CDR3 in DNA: TGCGCCAGCAGCTCAGGGGCCGGGGCCAACGTCCTGACTTTC.

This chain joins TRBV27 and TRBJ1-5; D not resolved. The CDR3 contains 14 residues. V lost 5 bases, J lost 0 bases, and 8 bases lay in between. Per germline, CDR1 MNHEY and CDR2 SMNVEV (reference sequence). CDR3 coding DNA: TGTGCCAGCAGTACTAGTGCTAGCAATCAGCCCCAGCATTTT. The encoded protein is CASSTSASNQPQHF.

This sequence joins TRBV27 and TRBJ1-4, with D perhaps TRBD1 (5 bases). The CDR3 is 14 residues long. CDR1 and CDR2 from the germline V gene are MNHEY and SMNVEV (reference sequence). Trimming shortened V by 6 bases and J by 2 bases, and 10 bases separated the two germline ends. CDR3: CASRLRGTNEKLFF. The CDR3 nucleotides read TGTGCCAGCAGATTACGGGGGACTAATGAAAAACTGTTTTTT.

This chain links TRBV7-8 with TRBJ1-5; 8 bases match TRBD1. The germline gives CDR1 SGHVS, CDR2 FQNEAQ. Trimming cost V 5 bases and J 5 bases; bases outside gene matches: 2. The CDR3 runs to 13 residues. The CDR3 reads CASSQDRDQPQHF. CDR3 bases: TGTGCCAGCAGCCAGGACAGGGATCAGCCCCAGCATTTT.

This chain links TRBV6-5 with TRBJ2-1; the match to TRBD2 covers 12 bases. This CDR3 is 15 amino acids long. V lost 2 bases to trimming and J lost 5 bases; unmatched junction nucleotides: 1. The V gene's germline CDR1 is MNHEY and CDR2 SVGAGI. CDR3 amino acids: CASSYRTSGDNEQFF. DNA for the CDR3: TGTGCCAGCAGTTACCGGACTAGCGGGGACAATGAGCAGTTCTTC.

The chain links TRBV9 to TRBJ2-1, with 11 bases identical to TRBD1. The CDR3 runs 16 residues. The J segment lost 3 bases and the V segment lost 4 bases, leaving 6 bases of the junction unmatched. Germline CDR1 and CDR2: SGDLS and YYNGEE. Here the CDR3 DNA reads TGTGCCAGCAGCCCCCACGGGACAGGGGGCTACAATGAGCAGTTCTTC. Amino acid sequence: CASSPHGTGGYNEQFF.

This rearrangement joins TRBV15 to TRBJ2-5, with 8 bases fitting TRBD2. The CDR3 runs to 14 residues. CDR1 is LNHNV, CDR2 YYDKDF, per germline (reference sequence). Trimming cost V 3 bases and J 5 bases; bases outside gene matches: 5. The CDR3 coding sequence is TGTGCCACCAGCAGCCGGGGGGGCGGGGAGACCCAGTACTTC. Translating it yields CATSSRGGGETQYF.

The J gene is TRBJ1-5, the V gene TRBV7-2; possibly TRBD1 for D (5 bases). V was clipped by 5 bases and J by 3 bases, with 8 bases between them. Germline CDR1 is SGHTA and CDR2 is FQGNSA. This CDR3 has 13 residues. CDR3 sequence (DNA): TGTGCCAGCAGCATGGACACCAATCAGCCCCAGCATTTT. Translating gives CASSMDTNQPQHF.

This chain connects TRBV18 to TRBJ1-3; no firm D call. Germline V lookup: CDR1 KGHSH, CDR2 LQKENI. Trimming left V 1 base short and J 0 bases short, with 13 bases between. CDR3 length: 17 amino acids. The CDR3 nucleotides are TGTGCCAGCTCACCACGAACGAAGCCCTCCTCTGGAAACACCATATATTTT. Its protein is CASSPRTKPSSGNTIYF.

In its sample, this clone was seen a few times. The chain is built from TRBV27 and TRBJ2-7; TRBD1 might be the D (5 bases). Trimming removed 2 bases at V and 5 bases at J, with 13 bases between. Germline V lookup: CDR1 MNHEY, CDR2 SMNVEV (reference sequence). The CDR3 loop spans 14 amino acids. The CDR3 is CASSLLSRVDEQYF. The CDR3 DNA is TGTGCCAGCAGTTTACTTTCCAGGGTTGACGAGCAGTACTTC.

CDR3 sequence reads: CASSLEHRGGRPLIGSPLHF. The CDR3 DNA is TGTGCCAGCAGCTTAGAGCACAGGGGAGGCAGGCCCTTAATAGGTTCACCCCTCCACTTT. This chain uses TRBV7-8 with TRBJ1-6; 7 bases agree with TRBD1. Germline assignment: CDR1 SGHVS and CDR2 FQNEAQ. Unmatched junction bases numbered 21, after V lost 1 base and J lost 9 bases. CDR3 length: 20 amino acids.

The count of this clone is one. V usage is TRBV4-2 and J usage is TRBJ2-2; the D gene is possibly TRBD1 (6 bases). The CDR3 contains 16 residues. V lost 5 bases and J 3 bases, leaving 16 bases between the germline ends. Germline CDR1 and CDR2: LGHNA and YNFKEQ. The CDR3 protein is CASSSLLGAYTGELFF. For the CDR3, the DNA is TGTGCCAGCAGCTCATTGTTGGGGGCGTACACCGGGGAGCTGTTTTTT.